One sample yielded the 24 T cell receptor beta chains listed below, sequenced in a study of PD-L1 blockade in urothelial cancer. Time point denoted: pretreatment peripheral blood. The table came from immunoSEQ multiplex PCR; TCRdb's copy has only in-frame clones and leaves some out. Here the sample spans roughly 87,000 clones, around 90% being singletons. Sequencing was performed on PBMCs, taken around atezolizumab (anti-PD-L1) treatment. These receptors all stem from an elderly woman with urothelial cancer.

CDR3 in amino acids: CASSLEGRQGVPQPQHF. CDR3 coding DNA: TGTGCCAGCAGTTTAGAAGGCCGGCAGGGGGTCCCTCAGCCCCAGCATTTT. The chain recombines TRBV27 with TRBJ1-5; 7 positions agree with TRBD1. CDR1 MNHEY and CDR2 SMNVEV come from the germline V gene (reference sequence). This CDR3 is 17 amino acids long. V trimming: 2 bases; J trimming: 6 bases; junction bases outside the gene matches: 13.

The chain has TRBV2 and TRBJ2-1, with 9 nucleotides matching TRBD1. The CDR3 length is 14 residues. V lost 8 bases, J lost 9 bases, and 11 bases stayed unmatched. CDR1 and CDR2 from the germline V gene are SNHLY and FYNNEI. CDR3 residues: CASLQDRGSGEQFF. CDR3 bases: TGTGCCAGCCTCCAGGACAGGGGTTCCGGTGAGCAGTTCTTC.

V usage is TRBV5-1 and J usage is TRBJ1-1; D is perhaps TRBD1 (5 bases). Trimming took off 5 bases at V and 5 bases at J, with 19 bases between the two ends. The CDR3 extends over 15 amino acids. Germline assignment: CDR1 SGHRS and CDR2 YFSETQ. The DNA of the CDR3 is TGCGCCAGCAGTTTTGGTGGGGGGGGAACGACTGAAGCTTTCTTT. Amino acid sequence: CASSFGGGGTTEAFF.

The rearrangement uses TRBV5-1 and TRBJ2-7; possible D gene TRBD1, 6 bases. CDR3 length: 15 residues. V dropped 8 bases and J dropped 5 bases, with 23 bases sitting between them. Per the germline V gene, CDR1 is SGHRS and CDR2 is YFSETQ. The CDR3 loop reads CASHDPRGAPDEQYF. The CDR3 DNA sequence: TGCGCCAGTCACGACCCCAGGGGCGCCCCGGACGAGCAGTACTTC.

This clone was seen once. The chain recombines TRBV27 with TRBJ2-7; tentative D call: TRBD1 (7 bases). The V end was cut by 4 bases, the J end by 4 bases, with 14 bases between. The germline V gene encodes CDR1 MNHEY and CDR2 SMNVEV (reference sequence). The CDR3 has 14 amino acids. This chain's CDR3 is CASSSTRGVYEQYF. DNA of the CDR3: TGTGCCAGCAGTTCCACCAGGGGGGTATACGAGCAGTACTTC.

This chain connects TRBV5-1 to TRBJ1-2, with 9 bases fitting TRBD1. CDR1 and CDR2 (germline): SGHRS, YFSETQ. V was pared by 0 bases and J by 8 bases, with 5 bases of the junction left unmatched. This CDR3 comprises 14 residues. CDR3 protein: CASSLGTGAGGYTF. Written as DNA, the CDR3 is TGCGCCAGCAGCTTGGGGACAGGGGCGGGAGGCTACACCTTC.

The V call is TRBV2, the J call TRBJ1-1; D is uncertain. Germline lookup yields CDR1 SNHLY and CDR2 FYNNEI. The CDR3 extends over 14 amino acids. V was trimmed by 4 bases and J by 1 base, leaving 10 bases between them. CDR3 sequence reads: CASSVAQQNTEAFF. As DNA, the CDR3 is TGTGCCAGCAGTGTAGCACAACAGAACACTGAAGCTTTCTTT.

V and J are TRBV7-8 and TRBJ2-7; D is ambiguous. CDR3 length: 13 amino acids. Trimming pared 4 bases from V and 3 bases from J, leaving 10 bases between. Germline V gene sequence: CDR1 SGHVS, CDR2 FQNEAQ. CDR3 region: CASSYSYSYEQYF. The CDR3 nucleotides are TGTGCCAGCAGCTACTCATACAGCTACGAGCAGTACTTC.

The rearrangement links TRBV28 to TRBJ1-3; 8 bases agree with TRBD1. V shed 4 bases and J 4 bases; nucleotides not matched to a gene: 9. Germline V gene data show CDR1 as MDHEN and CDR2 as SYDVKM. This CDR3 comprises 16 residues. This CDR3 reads CASSSWTGLGGNTIYF. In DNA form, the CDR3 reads TGTGCCAGCAGTTCCTGGACAGGGCTCGGCGGAAACACCATATATTTT.

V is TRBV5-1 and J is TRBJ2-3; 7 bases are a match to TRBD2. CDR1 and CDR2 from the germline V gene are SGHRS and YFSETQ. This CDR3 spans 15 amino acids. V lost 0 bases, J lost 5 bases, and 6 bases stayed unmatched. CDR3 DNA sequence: TGCGCCAGCAGCTTGGGACTAGCCACAGGAGATACGCAGTATTTT. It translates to CASSLGLATGDTQYF.

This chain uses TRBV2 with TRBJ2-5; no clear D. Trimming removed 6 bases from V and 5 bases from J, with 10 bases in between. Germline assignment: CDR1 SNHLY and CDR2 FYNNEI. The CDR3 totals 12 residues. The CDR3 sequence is CASSQNLETQYF. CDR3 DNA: TGTGCCAGCAGCCAAAATTTGGAGACCCAGTACTTC.

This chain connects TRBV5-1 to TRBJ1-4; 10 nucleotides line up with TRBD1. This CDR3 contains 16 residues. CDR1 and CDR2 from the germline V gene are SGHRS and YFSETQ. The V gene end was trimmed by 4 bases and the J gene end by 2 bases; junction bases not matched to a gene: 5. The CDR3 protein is CASSNRQGATNEKLFF. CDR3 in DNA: TGCGCCAGCAGCAACCGACAGGGGGCGACTAATGAAAAACTGTTTTTT.

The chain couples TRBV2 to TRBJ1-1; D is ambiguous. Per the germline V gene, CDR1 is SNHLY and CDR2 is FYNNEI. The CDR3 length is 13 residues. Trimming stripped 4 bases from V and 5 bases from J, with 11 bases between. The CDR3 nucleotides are TGTGCCAGCAGTGTGGAGGGATGGACTGAAGCTTTCTTT. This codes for CASSVEGWTEAFF.

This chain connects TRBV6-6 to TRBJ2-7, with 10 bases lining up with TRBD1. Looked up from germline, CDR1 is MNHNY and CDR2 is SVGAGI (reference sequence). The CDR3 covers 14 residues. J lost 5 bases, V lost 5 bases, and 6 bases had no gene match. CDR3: CASSSGTGAHEQYF. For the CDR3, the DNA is TGTGCCAGCAGTAGCGGGACAGGGGCCCACGAGCAGTACTTC.

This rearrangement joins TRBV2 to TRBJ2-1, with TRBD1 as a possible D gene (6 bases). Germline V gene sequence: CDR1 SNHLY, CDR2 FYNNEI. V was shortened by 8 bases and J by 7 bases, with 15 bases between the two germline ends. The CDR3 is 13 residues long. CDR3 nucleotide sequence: TGTGCCAGCGTGGGACAAGGGGAGAATGAGCAGTTCTTC. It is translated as CASVGQGENEQFF.

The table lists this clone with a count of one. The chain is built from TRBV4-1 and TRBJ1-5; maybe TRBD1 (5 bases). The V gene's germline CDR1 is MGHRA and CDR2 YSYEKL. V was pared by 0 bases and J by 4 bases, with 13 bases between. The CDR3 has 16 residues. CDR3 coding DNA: TGCGCCAGCAGCCAAGATGTATCCACAGGTAATCAGCCCCAGCATTTT. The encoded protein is CASSQDVSTGNQPQHF.

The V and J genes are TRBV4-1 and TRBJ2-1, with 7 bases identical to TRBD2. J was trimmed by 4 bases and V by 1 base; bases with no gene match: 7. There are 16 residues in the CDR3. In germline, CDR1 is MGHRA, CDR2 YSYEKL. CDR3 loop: CASSQVGGRAYNEQFF. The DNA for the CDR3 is TGCGCCAGCAGCCAAGTTGGGGGGAGGGCTTACAATGAGCAGTTCTTC.

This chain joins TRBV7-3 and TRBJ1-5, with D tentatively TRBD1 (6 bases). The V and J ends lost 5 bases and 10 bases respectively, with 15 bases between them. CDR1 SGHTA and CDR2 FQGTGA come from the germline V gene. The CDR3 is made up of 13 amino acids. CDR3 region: CASSGGHMSPQHF. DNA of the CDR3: TGTGCCAGCAGCGGGGGACACATGTCACCCCAGCATTTT.

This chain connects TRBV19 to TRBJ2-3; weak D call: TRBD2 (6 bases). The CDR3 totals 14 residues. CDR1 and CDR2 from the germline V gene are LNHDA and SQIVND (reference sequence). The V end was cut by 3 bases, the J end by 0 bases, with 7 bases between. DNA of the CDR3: TGTGCCAGTAGTATGGACTATAGCACAGATACGCAGTATTTT. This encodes CASSMDYSTDTQYF. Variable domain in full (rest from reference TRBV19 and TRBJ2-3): DGGITQSPKYLFRKEGQNVTLSCEQNLNHDAMYWYRQDPGQGLRLIYYSQIVNDFQKGDIAEGYSVSREKKESFPLTVTSAQKNPTAFYLCASSMDYSTDTQYFGPGTRLTVL.

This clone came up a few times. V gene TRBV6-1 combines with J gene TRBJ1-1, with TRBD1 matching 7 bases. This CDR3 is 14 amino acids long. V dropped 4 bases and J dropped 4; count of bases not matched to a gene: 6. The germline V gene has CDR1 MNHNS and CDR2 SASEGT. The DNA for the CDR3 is TGTGCCAGCAGTGGACAGGGCTGGGTCACTGAAGCTTTCTTT. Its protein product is CASSGQGWVTEAFF.

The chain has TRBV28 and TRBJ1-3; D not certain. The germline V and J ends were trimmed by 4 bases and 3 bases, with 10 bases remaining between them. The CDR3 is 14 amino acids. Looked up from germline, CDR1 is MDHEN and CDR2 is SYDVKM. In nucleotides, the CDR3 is TGTGCCAGCAGTTACGGAGGTTTTGGAAACACCATATATTTT. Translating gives CASSYGGFGNTIYF.

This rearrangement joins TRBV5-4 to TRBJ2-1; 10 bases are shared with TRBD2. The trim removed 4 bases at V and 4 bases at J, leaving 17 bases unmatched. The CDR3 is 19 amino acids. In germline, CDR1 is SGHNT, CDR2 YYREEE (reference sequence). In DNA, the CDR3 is TGTGCCAGCAGCGGGGTAGGGCTAGCGGGAGTAAGGCCATACAATGAGCAGTTCTTC. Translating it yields CASSGVGLAGVRPYNEQFF.

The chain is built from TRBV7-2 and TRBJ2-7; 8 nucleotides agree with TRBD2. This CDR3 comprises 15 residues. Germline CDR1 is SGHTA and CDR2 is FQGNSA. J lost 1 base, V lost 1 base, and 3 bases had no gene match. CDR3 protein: CASSLELAASYEQYF. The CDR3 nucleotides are TGTGCCAGCAGCTTAGAACTAGCGGCTTCCTACGAGCAGTACTTC.

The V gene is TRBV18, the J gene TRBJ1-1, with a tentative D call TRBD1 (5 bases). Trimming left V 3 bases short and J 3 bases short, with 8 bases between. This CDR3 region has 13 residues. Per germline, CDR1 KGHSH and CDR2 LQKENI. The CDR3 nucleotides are TGTGCCAGCTCACCTTTAGGGGACACTGAAGCTTTCTTT. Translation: CASSPLGDTEAFF. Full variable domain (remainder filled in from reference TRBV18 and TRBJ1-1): NAGVMQNPRHLVRRRGQEARLRCSPMKGHSHVYWYRQLPEEGLKFMVYLQKENIIDESGMPKERFSAEFPKEGPSILRIQQVVRGDSAAYFCASSPLGDTEAFFGQGTRLTVV.